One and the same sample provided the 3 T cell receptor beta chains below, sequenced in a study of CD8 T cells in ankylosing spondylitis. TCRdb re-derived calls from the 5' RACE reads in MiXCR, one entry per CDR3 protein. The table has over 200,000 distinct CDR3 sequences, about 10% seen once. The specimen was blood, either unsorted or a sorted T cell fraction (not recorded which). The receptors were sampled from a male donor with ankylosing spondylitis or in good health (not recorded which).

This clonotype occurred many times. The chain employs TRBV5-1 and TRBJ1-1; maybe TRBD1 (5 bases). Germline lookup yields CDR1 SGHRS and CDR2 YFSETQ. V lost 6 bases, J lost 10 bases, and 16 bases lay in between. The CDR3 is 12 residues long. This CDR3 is CASTPGSGTAFF. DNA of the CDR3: TGCGCCAGCACGCCCGGATCGGGGACAGCTTTCTTT. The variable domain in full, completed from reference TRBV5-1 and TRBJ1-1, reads KAGVTQTPRYLIKTRGQQVTLSCSPISGHRSVSWYQQTPGQGLQFLFEYFSETQRNKGNFPGRFSGRQFSNSRSEMNVSTLELGDSALYLCASTPGSGTAFFGQGTRLTVV.

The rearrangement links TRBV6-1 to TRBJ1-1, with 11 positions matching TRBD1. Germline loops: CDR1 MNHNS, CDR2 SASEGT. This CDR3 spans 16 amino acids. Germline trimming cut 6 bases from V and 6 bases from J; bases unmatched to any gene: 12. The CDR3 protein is CASRGPGQGAASEAFF. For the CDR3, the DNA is TGTGCCAGCAGGGGGCCTGGACAGGGGGCCGCGTCTGAAGCTTTCTTT.

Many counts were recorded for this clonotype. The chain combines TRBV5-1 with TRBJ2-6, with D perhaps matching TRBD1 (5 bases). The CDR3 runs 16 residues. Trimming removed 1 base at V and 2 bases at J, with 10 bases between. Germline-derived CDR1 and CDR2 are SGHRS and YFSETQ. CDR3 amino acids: CASSLTDRAGANVLTF. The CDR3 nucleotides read TGCGCCAGCAGCTTGACCGACAGAGCTGGGGCCAACGTCCTGACTTTC. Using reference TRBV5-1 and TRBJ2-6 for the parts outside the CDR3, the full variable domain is KAGVTQTPRYLIKTRGQQVTLSCSPISGHRSVSWYQQTPGQGLQFLFEYFSETQRNKGNFPGRFSGRQFSNSRSEMNVSTLELGDSALYLCASSLTDRAGANVLTFGAGSRLTVL.